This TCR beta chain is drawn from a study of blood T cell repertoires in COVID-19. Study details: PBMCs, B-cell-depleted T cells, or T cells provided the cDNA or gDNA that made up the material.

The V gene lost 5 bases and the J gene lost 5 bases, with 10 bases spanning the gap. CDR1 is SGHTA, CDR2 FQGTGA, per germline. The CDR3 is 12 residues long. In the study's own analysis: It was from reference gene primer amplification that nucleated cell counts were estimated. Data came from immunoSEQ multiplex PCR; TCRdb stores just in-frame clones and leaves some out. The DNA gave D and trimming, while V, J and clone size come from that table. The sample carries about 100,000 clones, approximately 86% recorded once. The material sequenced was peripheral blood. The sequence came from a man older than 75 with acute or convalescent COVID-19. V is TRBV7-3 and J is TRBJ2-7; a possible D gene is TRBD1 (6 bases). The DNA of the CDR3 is TGTGCCAGCAGCCTCCCAGGGGACGAGCAGTACTTC. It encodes CASSLPGDEQYF.